Shown below are 27 T cell receptor beta chains from a single sample sequenced in a study of beta chain features in type 1 diabetes. Findings of the study overall: TCRB CDR3 length was moderately but significantly reduced in all four CD4+ subsets of Type 1 diabetes patients.

All of the isolated RNA was reverse transcribed, so expressed TCRB transcripts were sequenced. Assay used: immunoSEQ multiplex PCR; TCRdb lists only in-frame clones, some missing. The data contain approximately 600,000 clones, 9.5% to 15% of them seen just once; the ten biggest clones take up around 0.12%. No antigen is known for these receptors. Sequencing was performed on naive CD4+ T cells from blood. These receptor sequences come from a man aged 25-45 years with type 1 diabetes.

V is TRBV6-5 and J is TRBJ2-3, with D perhaps TRBD2 (6 bases). Germline assignment: CDR1 MNHEY and CDR2 SVGAGI. There are 15 residues in the CDR3. V was cut by 2 bases and J by 0 bases, with 9 bases left in between. The CDR3, as DNA: TGTGCCAGCAGTTACGGGGGGAGGAGCACAGATACGCAGTATTTT. Its protein is CASSYGGRSTDTQYF.

This clone was seen a handful of times. This chain joins TRBV27 and TRBJ1-1, with TRBD1 matching over 7 bases. The germline CDR1 and CDR2 sequences are MNHEY and SMNVEV (reference sequence). This CDR3 has 14 amino acids. Germline trimming cut 6 bases from V and 1 base from J; bases unmatched to any gene: 5. CDR3 sequence reads: CASSLGDRNTEAFF. CDR3 DNA sequence: TGTGCCAGCAGCTTGGGGGACAGGAACACTGAAGCTTTCTTT.

This clone came up a few times. This rearrangement joins TRBV29-1 to TRBJ2-7, with a weak D call TRBD1 (5 bases). This CDR3 has 12 amino acids. V lost 7 bases and J lost 7, with 17 bases in between. Germline CDR1 reads SQVTM; CDR2 reads ANQGSEA. The CDR3 DNA is TGCAGCGCTGGAAGGGGTTTGGGAGAGCAGTACTTC. Amino acid sequence: CSAGRGLGEQYF.

The chain couples TRBV2 to TRBJ2-1; TRBD2 aligns across 8 bases. The CDR3 loop spans 15 amino acids. The V gene end was trimmed by 7 bases and the J gene end by 5 bases; junction bases not matched to a gene: 10. The germline V gene has CDR1 SNHLY and CDR2 FYNNEI. CDR3 in amino acids: CASNFGLAFHNEQFF. CDR3 in DNA: TGTGCCAGCAACTTCGGACTAGCCTTTCACAATGAGCAGTTCTTC.

This clone was found a few times. V and J are TRBV7-2 and TRBJ2-7; 7 bases map to TRBD1. This CDR3 contains 14 residues. Germline CDR1 reads SGHTA; CDR2 reads FQGNSA. Trimming at V came to 5 bases and at J to 3 bases, leaving 7 bases not matched to a gene. For the CDR3, the DNA is TGTGCCAGCAGCCCTCGACAGGGATTCTACGAGCAGTACTTC. Translation: CASSPRQGFYEQYF.

The chain carries TRBV5-6 and TRBJ2-2; D is perhaps TRBD1 or TRBD2 (5 bases each). V was shortened by 6 bases and J by 0 bases, with 15 bases between the two germline ends. Looked up from germline, CDR1 is SGHDT and CDR2 is YYEEEE. CDR3 length: 16 amino acids. DNA for the CDR3: TGTGCCAGCACCAATCTGCAGGGAGCGAACACCGGGGAGCTGTTTTTT. This sequence encodes CASTNLQGANTGELFF. Combining the CDR3 with reference TRBV5-6 and TRBJ2-2 gives the whole variable domain DAGVTQSPTHLIKTRGQQVTLRCSPKSGHDTVSWYQQALGQGPQFIFQYYEEEERQRGNFPDRFSGHQFPNYSSELNVNALLLGDSALYLCASTNLQGANTGELFFGEGSRLTVL.

This clone occurred once. The same CDR3 also results from other DNA sequences found in this sample. The rearrangement uses TRBV5-4 and TRBJ2-1; either TRBD1 or TRBD2 may fit D (5 bases each). The CDR3 length is 15 residues. CDR1 is SGHNT and CDR2 is YYREEE in the germline V gene (reference sequence). The V gene lost 0 bases and the J gene lost 2 bases, with 9 bases spanning the gap. The CDR3 DNA reads as TGTGCCAGCAGCTTGGAGCAGGGACCCTACAATGAGCAGTTCTTC. Amino acids: CASSLEQGPYNEQFF.

This clone was seen only a few times. The V and J genes are TRBV29-1 and TRBJ2-3, with 12 bases identical to TRBD1. Per germline, CDR1 SQVTM and CDR2 ANQGSEA. V shed 7 bases and J 2 bases; nucleotides not matched to a gene: 7. This CDR3 has 15 amino acids. For the CDR3, the DNA is TGCAGCGGCGCCGGGACAGGGGGCGTCACAGATACGCAGTATTTT. Translated: CSGAGTGGVTDTQYF.

The J gene is TRBJ2-7, the V gene TRBV7-6; 11 positions match TRBD1. Per germline, CDR1 SGHVS and CDR2 FNYEAQ. CDR3 length: 17 amino acids. Trimming at V came to 5 bases and at J to 3 bases, leaving 12 bases not matched to a gene. CDR3 in amino acids: CASSPTASGTGGYEQYF. DNA for the CDR3: TGTGCCAGCAGCCCAACAGCATCCGGGACAGGGGGCTACGAGCAGTACTTC.

The rearrangement links TRBV6-5 to TRBJ2-7; D unresolved. V gave up 2 bases and J gave up 0 bases, with 11 bases separating them. The CDR3 has 15 amino acids. CDR1 and CDR2 from the germline V gene are MNHEY and SVGAGI. The DNA of the CDR3 is TGTGCCAGCAGTTACGTCCAGGTCAGCTCCTACGAGCAGTACTTC. Protein product: CASSYVQVSSYEQYF.

This clone has a handful of counts. The V and J genes are TRBV9 and TRBJ2-6; D possibly corresponds to TRBD1 (6 bases). Germline V gene lookup returns CDR1 SGDLS and CDR2 YYNGEE. Trimming took off 0 bases at V and 1 base at J, with 14 bases between the two ends. The CDR3 runs to 18 residues. In DNA, the CDR3 is TGTGCCAGCAGCGTAGACGTCGGACAGCAATCTGGGGCCAACGTCCTGACTTTC. It yields the protein CASSVDVGQQSGANVLTF.

This clone has a handful of counts. Different DNA sequences within this sample yield the same CDR3. This sequence joins TRBV29-1 and TRBJ1-1, with a tentative D call TRBD1 (5 bases). The CDR3 spans 13 residues. In germline, CDR1 is SQVTM, CDR2 ANQGSEA. Trimming pared 3 bases from V and 0 bases from J, leaving 8 bases between. The CDR3 DNA reads TGCAGCGTTGAGCGGGGGATGAACACTGAAGCTTTCTTT. It translates to CSVERGMNTEAFF.

The V gene is TRBV30, the J gene TRBJ2-5; D ambiguous. Looked up from germline, CDR1 is GTSNPN and CDR2 is SVGIG (reference sequence). CDR3 length: 11 amino acids. V was clipped by 1 base and J by 7 bases, with 7 bases between them. The CDR3 nucleotides are TGTGCCTGGAGTGCAAGTGGGACCCAGTACTTC. This gives the protein CAWSASGTQYF.

This clone was counted between two and nine times. J is TRBJ1-5 and V is TRBV12-5; D is undetermined. Germline V gene data show CDR1 as LGHNT and CDR2 as FRNRAP. The ends were cut back, 9 bases at V and 11 bases at J, with 8 bases in the middle. The CDR3 runs 9 residues. DNA for the CDR3: TGTGCTAGGCCCGGGGCCCAGCATTTT. This encodes CARPGAQHF.

This clone was counted only a few times. The chain is built from TRBV9 and TRBJ2-6; the D is unclear. CDR3 size: 16 residues. Germline CDR1 and CDR2: SGDLS and YYNGEE. V shed 0 bases and J shed 0 bases, with 7 bases lying between them. The CDR3 reads CASSVGWSSGANVLTF. The DNA of the CDR3 is TGTGCCAGCAGCGTAGGCTGGTCCTCTGGGGCCAACGTCCTGACTTTC.

A few counts support this clone. Additional DNA sequences in this sample encode the identical CDR3. The gene calls are TRBV5-1 and TRBJ2-7; possibly TRBD2 for D (5 bases). The V and J ends lost 1 base and 6 bases respectively, with 8 bases between them. Per germline, CDR1 SGHRS and CDR2 YFSETQ. The CDR3 has 12 amino acids. CDR3 amino acids: CASSLSGVEQYF. The CDR3 coding sequence is TGCGCCAGCAGCTTGTCCGGGGTCGAGCAGTACTTC.

This chain connects TRBV30 to TRBJ1-6; TRBD1 might be the D (5 bases). V was trimmed by 0 bases and J by 4 bases, leaving 10 bases between them. Germline V gives CDR1 GTSNPN, CDR2 SVGIG (reference sequence). This CDR3 has 15 residues. CDR3 nucleotides: TGTGCCTGGAGTGTTAGGGGAATATATAATTCACCCCTCCACTTT. Translating it yields CAWSVRGIYNSPLHF. Complete variable domain (other parts from reference TRBV30 and TRBJ1-6): SQTIHQWPATLVQPVGSPLSLECTVEGTSNPNLYWYRQAAGRGLQLLFYSVGIGQISSEVPQNLSASRPQDRQFILSSKKLLLSDSGFYLCAWSVRGIYNSPLHFGNGTRLTVT.

V usage is TRBV27 and J usage is TRBJ1-5; 11 nucleotides match TRBD1. Germline V gene data show CDR1 as MNHEY and CDR2 as SMNVEV (reference sequence). Trimming at V came to 4 bases and at J to 6 bases, leaving 5 bases not matched to a gene. This CDR3 spans 15 amino acids. The CDR3 region is CASSSGQGASQPQHF. As DNA, the CDR3 is TGTGCCAGCAGTTCCGGACAGGGGGCTAGTCAGCCCCAGCATTTT.

This clone has just a few counts. CDR3: CASSNPRGDEQFF. The CDR3 coding sequence is TGTGCCAGCAGCAACCCGCGGGGGGATGAGCAGTTCTTC. V usage is TRBV7-2 and J usage is TRBJ2-1, with 8 bases identical to TRBD2. Germline V lookup: CDR1 SGHTA, CDR2 FQGNSA. The CDR3 contains 13 residues. J was trimmed by 8 bases and V by 5 bases; bases with no gene match: 5. Looking up the rest from reference TRBV7-2 and TRBJ2-1 gives the full variable domain: GAGVSQSPSNKVTEKGKDVELRCDPISGHTALYWYRQSLGQGLEFLIYFQGNSAPDKSGLPSDRFSAERTGGSVSTLTIQRTQQEDSAVYLCASSNPRGDEQFFGPGTRLTVL.

The CDR3 nucleotides are TGTGCCAGTAGTGACAGGGTTCGCTCCTACGAGCAGTACTTC. Translation gives CASSDRVRSYEQYF. This chain links TRBV19 with TRBJ2-7; 7 bases are a match to TRBD1. Germline CDR1 LNHDA, CDR2 SQIVND (reference sequence). The CDR3 is 14 amino acids. Germline trimming cut 5 bases from V and 0 bases from J; bases unmatched to any gene: 4.

Notes on this clone: Other DNA sequences in this sample translate to the same CDR3. This chain joins TRBV9 and TRBJ2-3; D gene uncertain. The V gene lost 0 bases and the J gene lost 6 bases, with 2 bases spanning the gap. This CDR3 is built from 11 residues. The germline CDR1 and CDR2 sequences are SGDLS and YYNGEE. For the CDR3, the DNA is TGTGCCAGCAGCGTAGAGGATACGCAGTATTTT. Its translation is CASSVEDTQYF.

Regarding this clone: The same CDR3 can be traced to other DNA sequences in this sample. J is TRBJ1-2 and V is TRBV13; D remains ambiguous. The CDR3 is made up of 13 amino acids. Per the germline V gene, CDR1 is PRHDT and CDR2 is FYEKMQ (reference sequence). V lost 1 base and J 9 bases, leaving 12 bases between the germline ends. CDR3 protein: CASSLEMLRSYTF. In nucleotides, the CDR3 is TGTGCCAGCAGCTTAGAGATGCTTAGAAGCTACACCTTC.

In this sample, this clone turned up a few times. The gene calls are TRBV13 and TRBJ2-6, with D uncertain. Germline V gives CDR1 PRHDT, CDR2 FYEKMQ (reference sequence). The CDR3 consists of 17 residues. Deletions cut 0 bases from V and 0 bases from J, with 9 bases between. The CDR3 DNA reads TGTGCCAGCAGCTTAGGTGGCGCAAGCTCTGGGGCCAACGTCCTGACTTTC. Amino acids: CASSLGGASSGANVLTF.

Concerning this clone itself: The junction shows a germline mismatch at one end, possibly a read error. This sequence joins TRBV29-1 and TRBJ2-5; 7 bases line up with TRBD1. This CDR3 comprises 13 residues. Germline CDR1 reads SQVTM; CDR2 reads ANQGSEA. The chain's CDR3 is CSVRDRAQGTQYF. CDR3 DNA sequence: TGCAGCGTAAGAGACAGGGCTCAAGGGACCCAGTACTTC. Together with reference TRBV29-1 and TRBJ2-5, the CDR3 gives the full variable domain: SAVISQKPSRDICQRGTSLTIQCQVDSQVTMMFWYRQQPGQSLTLIATANQGSEATYESGFVIDKFPISRPNLTFSTLTVSNMSPEDSSIYLCSVRDRAQGTQYFGPGTRLLVL.

This clone was picked up a small number of times. Other DNA sequences from this sample encode an identical CDR3 as well. The V and J genes are TRBV7-2 and TRBJ1-2; D remains unclear. The ends were cut back, 1 base at V and 4 bases at J, with 10 bases in the middle. Per the germline V gene, CDR1 is SGHTA and CDR2 is FQGNSA. The length of the CDR3 is 14 residues. Written as DNA, the CDR3 is TGTGCCAGCAGCTTAGAAGGAGACCTCTATGGCTACACCTTC. This encodes CASSLEGDLYGYTF. Full variable domain (missing parts from reference TRBV7-2 and TRBJ1-2): GAGVSQSPSNKVTEKGKDVELRCDPISGHTALYWYRQSLGQGLEFLIYFQGNSAPDKSGLPSDRFSAERTGGSVSTLTIQRTQQEDSAVYLCASSLEGDLYGYTFGSGTRLTVV.

This clone has a handful of counts. The chain is built from TRBV2 and TRBJ1-6, with TRBD1 identical over 7 bases. The germline V gene has CDR1 SNHLY and CDR2 FYNNEI. Germline trimming cut 6 bases from V and 4 bases from J; bases unmatched to any gene: 6. The CDR3 spans 15 residues. This CDR3 is CASRNGQAYNSPLHF. The CDR3 DNA reads as TGTGCCAGCAGAAATGGACAGGCGTATAATTCACCCCTCCACTTT.

Only a few counts were recorded for this clone. V and J are TRBV6-5 and TRBJ1-1, with D perhaps TRBD1 (6 bases). The CDR3 length is 16 residues. The V gene lost 0 bases and the J gene lost 1 base, with 12 bases spanning the gap. Germline V gives CDR1 MNHEY, CDR2 SVGAGI. The CDR3 coding sequence is TGTGCCAGCAGTTACTCGGGGGCGCCGGGGAACACTGAAGCTTTCTTT. Protein sequence: CASSYSGAPGNTEAFF.